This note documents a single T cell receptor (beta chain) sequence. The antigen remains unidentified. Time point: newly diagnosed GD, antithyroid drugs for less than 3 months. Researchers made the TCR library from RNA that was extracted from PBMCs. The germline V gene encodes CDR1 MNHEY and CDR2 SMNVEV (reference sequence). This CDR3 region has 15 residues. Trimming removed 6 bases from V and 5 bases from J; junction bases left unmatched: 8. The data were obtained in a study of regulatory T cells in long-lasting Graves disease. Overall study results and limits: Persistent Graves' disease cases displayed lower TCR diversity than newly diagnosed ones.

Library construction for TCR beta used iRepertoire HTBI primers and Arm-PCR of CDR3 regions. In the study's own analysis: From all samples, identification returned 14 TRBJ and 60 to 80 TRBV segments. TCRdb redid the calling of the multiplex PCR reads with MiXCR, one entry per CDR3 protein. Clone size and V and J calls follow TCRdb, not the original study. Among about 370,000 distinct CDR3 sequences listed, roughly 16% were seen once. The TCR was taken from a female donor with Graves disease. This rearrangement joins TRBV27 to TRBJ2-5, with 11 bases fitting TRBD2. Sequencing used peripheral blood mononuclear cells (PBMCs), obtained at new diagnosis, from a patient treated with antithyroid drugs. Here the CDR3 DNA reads TGTGCCAGCAGAGGGCTAGCGGGGGGTGTGGAGACCCAGTACTTC. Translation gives CASRGLAGGVETQYF.